The TCR beta chain under discussion was sequenced for a study of blood T cell repertoires in COVID-19. Overall study: Some COVID-19 samples were acute and others convalescent; all came from the United States, Italy and Spain. The analysed material was cDNA or gDNA that came from T cells, B-cell-depleted T cells, or PBMCs.

Unmatched junction bases numbered 3, after V lost 1 base and J lost 0 bases. The germline V gene has CDR1 GTSNPN and CDR2 SVGIG (reference sequence). The CDR3 runs 15 residues. As handled by the study authors: Nucleated cell number was recorded as an estimate derived from reference gene primer amplification. Some clones are missing from TCRdb's copy, which holds only in-frame ones; the method was immunoSEQ multiplex PCR. The V and J calls and clone size come from that table; D and trimming were worked out from the DNA. The sample lists fewer than 350,000 clones, about 86% seen once, with about 12% in the top ten.

The chain combines TRBV30 with TRBJ1-3, with 7 bases identical to TRBD1. Sequencing was carried out using peripheral blood. This clonotype was sampled from a woman under 40 with COVID-19, enrolled during active disease. This CDR3 is CAWSDGTVSGNTIYF. CDR3 nucleotides: TGTGCCTGGAGTGACGGGACAGTCTCTGGAAACACCATATATTTT.